What follows are 15 T cell receptor beta chains derived from one specimen sequenced in a study of shared clonotypes between healthy human individuals. The data were produced by immunoSEQ multiplex PCR, yet TCRdb's version contains in-frame clones alone and is incomplete. Among about 450,000 clones listed, around 80% were seen once. Source material: PBMCs. The receptors stem from a woman between 40 and 50 years old in good health. Some clones in this sample may be carry-over from other donors' samples.

The genes are TRBV30 and TRBJ1-6; TRBD1 is a possible D gene (5 bases). The CDR3 loop spans 16 amino acids. The germline V and J ends were trimmed by 4 bases and 0 bases, with 13 bases remaining between them. CDR1 and CDR2 (germline): GTSNPN, SVGIG (reference sequence). The CDR3 DNA reads as TGTGCCTGGAATTTGGGGGGTAGCTCCTATAATTCACCCCTCCACTTT. Residues: CAWNLGGSSYNSPLHF.

This clone was counted a few times. Distinct nucleotide sequences in the sample also encode this CDR3. This sequence joins TRBV6-4 and TRBJ2-3, with 11 bases matching TRBD2. The junction had 8 bases not matched to a gene; V was cut back by 3 bases and J by 6 bases. The germline V gene has CDR1 MRHNA and CDR2 SNTAGT. The CDR3 has 16 amino acids. The CDR3 region has the DNA TGTGCCAGCAGTGATGGTATAGCGGGAGGGCGTGATACGCAGTATTTT. This gives the protein CASSDGIAGGRDTQYF.

The gene calls are TRBV9 and TRBJ1-5; D might be TRBD1 (5 bases). The CDR3 sequence is 12 residues long. Germline values: CDR1 SGDLS, CDR2 YYNGEE. Trimming cost V 4 bases and J 5 bases, with 7 bases left between them. The CDR3 protein is CASSRDDQPQHF. CDR3 bases: TGTGCCAGCAGCAGGGACGATCAGCCCCAGCATTTT.

This chain joins TRBV30 and TRBJ2-5; D call uncertain. The J call could be wrong; TRBJ2-7 is a better fit for the DNA end. Germline CDR1 is GTSNPN and CDR2 is SVGIG (reference sequence). The CDR3 has 14 amino acids. In DNA form, the CDR3 reads TGTGCCTGGAGTGGGGAAAGGCTGGCCAACGAGCAGTACTTC. Encoded protein: CAWSGERLANEQYF.

The chain joins TRBV7-9 to TRBJ2-2, with D perhaps TRBD2 (8 bases). The CDR3 is made up of 15 amino acids. The V and J ends lost 6 bases and 4 bases respectively, with 15 bases between them. Germline CDR1 and CDR2: SEHNR and FQNEAQ (reference sequence). This CDR3 reads CASSQQGTSTGELFF. The CDR3 region has the DNA TGTGCCAGCAGTCAACAGGGGACTAGCACCGGGGAGCTGTTTTTT.

The rearrangement links TRBV4-1 to TRBJ2-1; no reliable D call. CDR1 and CDR2 from the germline V gene are MGHRA and YSYEKL. This CDR3 contains 11 residues. Deletions cut 1 base from V and 10 bases from J, with 5 bases between. The CDR3 is CASSQADEQFF. CDR3 sequence (DNA): TGCGCCAGCAGCCAAGCTGACGAGCAGTTCTTC.

The table lists this clone with a few counts. The chain has TRBV11-2 and TRBJ2-1; TRBD2 matches 7 bases. The CDR3 is 16 residues long. Germline values: CDR1 SGHAT, CDR2 FQNNGV. Losses at the gene ends were 1 base for V and 5 bases for J; bases not matched to a gene: 8. The CDR3 sequence: CASSLVGGRVNNEQFF. The DNA of the CDR3 is TGTGCCAGCAGCTTAGTTGGCGGGAGAGTAAACAATGAGCAGTTCTTC. Full variable domain (outside the CDR3, taken from reference TRBV11-2 and TRBJ2-1): EAGVAQSPRYKIIEKRQSVAFWCNPISGHATLYWYQQILGQGPKLLIQFQNNGVVDDSQLPKDRFSAERLKGVDSTLKIQPAKLEDSAVYLCASSLVGGRVNNEQFFGPGTRLTVL.

The chain carries TRBV5-4 and TRBJ2-2; D unclear. This CDR3 has 13 amino acids. V lost 4 bases, J lost 3 bases, and 7 bases lay in between. Germline CDR1 and CDR2: SGHNT and YYREEE (reference sequence). The CDR3 spells CASSQKYTGELFF. CDR3 nucleotides: TGTGCCAGCAGCCAGAAGTACACCGGGGAGCTGTTTTTT.

V is TRBV28 and J is TRBJ2-5, with a tentative D call TRBD2 (7 bases). Germline V gene lookup returns CDR1 MDHEN and CDR2 SYDVKM. CDR3 length: 15 amino acids. V lost 10 bases and J 2 bases, leaving 20 bases between the germline ends. DNA for the CDR3: TGTGCCACCCTGGGGGCGGGAGAGATACAAGAGACCCAGTACTTC. Amino acids: CATLGAGEIQETQYF.

CDR3 region: CASSPRGEVAYEQYF. Written as DNA, the CDR3 is TGTGCCAGCAGTCCACGGGGGGAGGTAGCCTACGAGCAGTACTTC. This chain uses TRBV7-9 with TRBJ2-7; 7 nucleotides agree with TRBD2. With 6 bases clipped from V and 2 bases from J, the junction kept 10 bases outside the gene matches. Germline CDR1 reads SEHNR; CDR2 reads FQNEAQ (reference sequence). This CDR3 spans 15 amino acids.

The chain uses TRBV6-5 and TRBJ1-1, with D perhaps TRBD1 (5 bases). The CDR3 totals 12 residues. Deletions cut 6 bases from V and 10 bases from J, with 15 bases between. CDR1 and CDR2 from the germline V gene are MNHEY and SVGAGI. The CDR3 loop reads CASSAVGDLAFF. DNA of the CDR3: TGTGCCAGCAGCGCAGTGGGGGATTTAGCTTTCTTT.

A word on this clone: The sample holds other DNA sequences that translate to the same CDR3. This chain links TRBV28 with TRBJ1-1; D is ambiguous. CDR1 and CDR2 (germline): MDHEN, SYDVKM. CDR3 length equals 14 residues. V was cut by 4 bases and J by 4 bases, with 13 bases left in between. This chain's CDR3 is CASSSTGLGTEAFF. As DNA, the CDR3 is TGTGCCAGCAGTTCCACGGGGTTGGGCACTGAAGCTTTCTTT.

The chain links TRBV2 to TRBJ2-1, with 7 bases matching TRBD2. From germline, CDR1 is SNHLY and CDR2 FYNNEI. The CDR3 is 16 amino acids. The ends lost 4 bases at V and 3 bases at J; junction bases unmatched: 9. This CDR3 reads CASSAHTSAVYNEQFF. Here the CDR3 DNA reads TGTGCCAGCAGTGCCCATACTAGCGCCGTCTACAATGAGCAGTTCTTC.

The rearrangement joins TRBV12-5 to TRBJ2-1; 11 bases fit TRBD1. The CDR3 runs 16 residues. V gave up 6 bases and J gave up 0 bases; unmatched junction bases: 4. Per the germline V gene, CDR1 is LGHNT and CDR2 is FRNRAP. The CDR3 DNA reads as TGTGCTAGTGGCAGCGGGACAGGGGGCTCCTACAATGAGCAGTTCTTC. This encodes CASGSGTGGSYNEQFF.

V gene TRBV19 combines with J gene TRBJ2-2, with 14 positions matching TRBD2. From germline, CDR1 is LNHDA and CDR2 SQIVND (reference sequence). V lost 8 bases and J lost 5; bases outside the gene matches: 4. The length of the CDR3 is 15 residues. Written as DNA, the CDR3 is TGTGCCAGTCGACTAGCGGGAGGGGGGACCGGGGAGCTGTTTTTT. Translated: CASRLAGGGTGELFF.